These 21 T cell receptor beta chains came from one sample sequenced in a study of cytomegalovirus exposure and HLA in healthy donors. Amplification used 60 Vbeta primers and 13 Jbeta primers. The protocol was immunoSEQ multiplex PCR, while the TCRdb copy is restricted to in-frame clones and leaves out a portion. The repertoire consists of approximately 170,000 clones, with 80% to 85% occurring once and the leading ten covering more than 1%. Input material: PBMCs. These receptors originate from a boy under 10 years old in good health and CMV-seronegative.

The CDR3 reads CASSFSGRHPYEQYF. The CDR3 DNA reads as TGTGCCAGCAGCTTTAGCGGGAGACATCCCTACGAGCAGTACTTC. This chain connects TRBV7-9 to TRBJ2-7, with 9 bases identical to TRBD2. The CDR3 consists of 15 residues. Germline V gene sequence: CDR1 SEHNR, CDR2 FQNEAQ (reference sequence). Trimming took 3 bases from V and 2 from J; bases not matched to a gene: 5.

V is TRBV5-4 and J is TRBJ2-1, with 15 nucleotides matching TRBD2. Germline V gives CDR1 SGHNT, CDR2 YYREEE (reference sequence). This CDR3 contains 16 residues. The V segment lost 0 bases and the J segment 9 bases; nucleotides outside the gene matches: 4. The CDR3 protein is CASSLAGTSGRSEQFF. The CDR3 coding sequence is TGTGCCAGCAGCTTGGCCGGGACTAGCGGGAGGAGTGAGCAGTTCTTC.

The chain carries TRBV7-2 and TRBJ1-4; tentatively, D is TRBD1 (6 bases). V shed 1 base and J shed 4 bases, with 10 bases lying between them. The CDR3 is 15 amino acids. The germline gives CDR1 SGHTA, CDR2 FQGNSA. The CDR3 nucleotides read TGTGCCAGCAGCTTAGAGGGGGTGGGTAATGAAAAACTGTTTTTT. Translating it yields CASSLEGVGNEKLFF.

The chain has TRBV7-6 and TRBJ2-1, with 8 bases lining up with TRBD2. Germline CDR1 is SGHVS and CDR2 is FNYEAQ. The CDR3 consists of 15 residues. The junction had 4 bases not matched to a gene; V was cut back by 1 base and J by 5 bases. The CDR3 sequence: CASSLGTGGNNEQFF. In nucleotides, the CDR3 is TGTGCCAGCAGCTTAGGAACGGGAGGGAACAATGAGCAGTTCTTC.

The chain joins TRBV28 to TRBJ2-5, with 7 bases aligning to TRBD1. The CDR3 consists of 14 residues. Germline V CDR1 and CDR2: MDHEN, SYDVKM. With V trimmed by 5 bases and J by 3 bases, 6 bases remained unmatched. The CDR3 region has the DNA TGTGCCAGCAGTCTCCGGACAGGAAAAGAGACCCAGTACTTC. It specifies CASSLRTGKETQYF.

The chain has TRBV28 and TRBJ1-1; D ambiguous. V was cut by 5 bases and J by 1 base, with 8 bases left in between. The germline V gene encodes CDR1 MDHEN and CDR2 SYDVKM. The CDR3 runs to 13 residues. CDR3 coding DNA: TGTGCCAGCAGTCAGACTGGGAACACTGAAGCTTTCTTT. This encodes CASSQTGNTEAFF.

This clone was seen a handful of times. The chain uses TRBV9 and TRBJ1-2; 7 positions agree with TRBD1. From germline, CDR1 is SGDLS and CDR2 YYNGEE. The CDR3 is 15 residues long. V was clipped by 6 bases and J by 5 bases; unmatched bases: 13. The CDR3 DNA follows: TGTGCCAGCAACCAGGGGACAGACCGGACATATGGCTACACCTTC. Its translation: CASNQGTDRTYGYTF.

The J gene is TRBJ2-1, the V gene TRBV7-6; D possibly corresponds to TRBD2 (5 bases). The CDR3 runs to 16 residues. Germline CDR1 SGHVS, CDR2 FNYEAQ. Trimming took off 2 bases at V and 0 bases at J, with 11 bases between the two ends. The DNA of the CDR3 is TGTGCCAGCAGCTTAATGTGGGAGAGCTCCTACAATGAGCAGTTCTTC. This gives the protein CASSLMWESSYNEQFF.

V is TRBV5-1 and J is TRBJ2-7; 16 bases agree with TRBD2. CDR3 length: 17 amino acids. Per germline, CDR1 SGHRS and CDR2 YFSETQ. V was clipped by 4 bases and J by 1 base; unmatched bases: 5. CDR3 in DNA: TGCGCCAGCAGCGGGGGACTAGCGGGAGGGGGGTCCTACGAGCAGTACTTC. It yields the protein CASSGGLAGGGSYEQYF.

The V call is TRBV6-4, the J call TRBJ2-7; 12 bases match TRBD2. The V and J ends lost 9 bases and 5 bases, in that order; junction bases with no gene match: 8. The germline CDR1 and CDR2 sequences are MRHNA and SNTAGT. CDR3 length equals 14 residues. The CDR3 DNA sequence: TGTGCCAGTGCTAGCGGGGGGGCCTTGGACGAGCAGTACGTC. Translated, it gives CASASGGALDEQYV.

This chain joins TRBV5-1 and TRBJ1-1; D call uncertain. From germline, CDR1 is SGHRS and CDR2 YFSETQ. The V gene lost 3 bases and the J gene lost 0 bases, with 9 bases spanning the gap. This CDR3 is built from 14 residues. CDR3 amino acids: CASSSSRVNTEAFF. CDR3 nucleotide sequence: TGCGCCAGCAGCTCCTCTCGAGTGAACACTGAAGCTTTCTTT. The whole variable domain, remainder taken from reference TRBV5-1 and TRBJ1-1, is KAGVTQTPRYLIKTRGQQVTLSCSPISGHRSVSWYQQTPGQGLQFLFEYFSETQRNKGNFPGRFSGRQFSNSRSEMNVSTLELGDSALYLCASSSSRVNTEAFFGQGTRLTVV.

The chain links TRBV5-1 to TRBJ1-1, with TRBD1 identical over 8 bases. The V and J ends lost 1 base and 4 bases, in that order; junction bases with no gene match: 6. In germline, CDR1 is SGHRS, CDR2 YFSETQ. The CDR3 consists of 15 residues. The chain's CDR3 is CASSLIQGAPTEAFF. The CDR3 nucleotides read TGCGCCAGCAGCTTGATCCAGGGGGCGCCCACTGAAGCTTTCTTT.

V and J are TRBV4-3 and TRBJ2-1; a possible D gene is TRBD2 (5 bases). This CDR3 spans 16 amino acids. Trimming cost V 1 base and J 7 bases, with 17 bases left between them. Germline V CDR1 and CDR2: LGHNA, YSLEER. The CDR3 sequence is CASSQVLRNSGNEQFF. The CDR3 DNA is TGCGCCAGCAGCCAAGTTCTGCGGAACTCGGGGAATGAGCAGTTCTTC.

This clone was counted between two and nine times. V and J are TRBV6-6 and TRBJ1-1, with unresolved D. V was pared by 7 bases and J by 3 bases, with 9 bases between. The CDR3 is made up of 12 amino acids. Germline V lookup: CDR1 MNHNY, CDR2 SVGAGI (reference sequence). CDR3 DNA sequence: TGTGCCAGCAATTGGGAGGACACTGAAGCTTTCTTT. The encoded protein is CASNWEDTEAFF.

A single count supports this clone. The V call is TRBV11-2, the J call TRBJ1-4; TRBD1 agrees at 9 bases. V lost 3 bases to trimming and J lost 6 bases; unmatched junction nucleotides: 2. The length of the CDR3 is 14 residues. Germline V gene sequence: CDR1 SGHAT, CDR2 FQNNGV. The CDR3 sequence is CASSLGTGYEKLFF. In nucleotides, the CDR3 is TGTGCCAGCAGCTTGGGGACAGGGTATGAAAAACTGTTTTTT.

CDR3: CASSYGGSNQPQHF. In DNA form, the CDR3 reads TGTGCCAGCAGTTATGGGGGGAGCAATCAGCCCCAGCATTTT. The rearrangement joins TRBV6-1 to TRBJ1-5; D is perhaps TRBD1 (5 bases). The V end was cut by 5 bases, the J end by 1 base, with 9 bases between. This CDR3 has 14 residues. Germline V gene sequence: CDR1 MNHNS, CDR2 SASEGT.

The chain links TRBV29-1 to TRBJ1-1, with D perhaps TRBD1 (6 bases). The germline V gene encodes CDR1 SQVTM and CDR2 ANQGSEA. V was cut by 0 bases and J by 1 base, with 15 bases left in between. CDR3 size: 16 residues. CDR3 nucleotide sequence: TGCAGCGTTGAAGATTCCCCACAGACAGGGAACACTGAAGCTTTCTTT. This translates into CSVEDSPQTGNTEAFF.

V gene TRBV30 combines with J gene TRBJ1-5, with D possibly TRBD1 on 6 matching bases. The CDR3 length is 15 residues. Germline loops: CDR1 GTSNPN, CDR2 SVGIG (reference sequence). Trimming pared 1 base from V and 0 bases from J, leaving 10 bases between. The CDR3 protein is CAWSGDTVSNQPQHF. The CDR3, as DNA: TGTGCCTGGAGTGGGGACACCGTTAGCAATCAGCCCCAGCATTTT.

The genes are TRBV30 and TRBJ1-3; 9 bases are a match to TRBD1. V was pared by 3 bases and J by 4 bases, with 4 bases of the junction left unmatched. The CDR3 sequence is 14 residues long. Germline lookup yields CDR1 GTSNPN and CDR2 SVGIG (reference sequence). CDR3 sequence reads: CAWRWTGAGNTIYF. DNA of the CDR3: TGTGCCTGGAGGTGGACAGGGGCAGGAAACACCATATATTTT.

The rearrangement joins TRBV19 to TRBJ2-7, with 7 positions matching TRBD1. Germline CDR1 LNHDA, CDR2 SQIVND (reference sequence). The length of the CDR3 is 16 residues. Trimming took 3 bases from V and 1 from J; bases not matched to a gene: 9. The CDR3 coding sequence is TGTGCCAGTAGTATCGGTGCCTTACAGGGGTCCTACGAGCAGTACTTC. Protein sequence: CASSIGALQGSYEQYF.

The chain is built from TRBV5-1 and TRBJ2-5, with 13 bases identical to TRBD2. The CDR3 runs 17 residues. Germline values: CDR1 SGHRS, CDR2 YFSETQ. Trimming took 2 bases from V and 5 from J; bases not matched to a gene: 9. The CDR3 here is CASSLRLAGGPRETQYF. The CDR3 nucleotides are TGCGCCAGCAGCTTACGACTAGCGGGGGGTCCCAGGGAGACCCAGTACTTC.